The TCR beta chain described here comes from a study of shared clonotypes between healthy human individuals. Replicate PCRs from sorted subsets contained approximately 220 ng DNA, which is 29,000 or so T cell genomes. Repertoires were generated with immunoSEQ multiplex PCR, while TCRdb's copy carries only in-frame clones and drops some. The table has 2 million to 2.5 million clones, 90% to 96% seen once; the top ten hold over 0.1%. Concerning this clone itself: What it recognizes is unknown.

HIV-negative, healthy adults without recent acute infections or vaccinations were the donors. The germline CDR1 and CDR2 sequences are MNHNS and SASEGT. The CDR3 runs to 17 residues. After removal of 1 base from V and 4 bases from J, the junction contained 5 bases not matched to a gene. Overall study results and limits: On the whole, naive subsets had larger estimated richness than memory subsets had. Owing to a small donor count, the genetic and exposure-history diversity represented was limited.

The sample comprised naive CD4+ T cells sorted from blood. Noted subset: CD45RA+ positively selected. This sequence was found in a man between 18 and 29 years old in good health. V and J are TRBV6-1 and TRBJ2-5; 14 bases match TRBD2. CDR3 sequence (DNA): TGTGCCAGCAGTGAAGAAGGTGGACTAGCGGGAGGAGAGACCCAGTACTTC. Translation gives CASSEEGGLAGGETQYF.